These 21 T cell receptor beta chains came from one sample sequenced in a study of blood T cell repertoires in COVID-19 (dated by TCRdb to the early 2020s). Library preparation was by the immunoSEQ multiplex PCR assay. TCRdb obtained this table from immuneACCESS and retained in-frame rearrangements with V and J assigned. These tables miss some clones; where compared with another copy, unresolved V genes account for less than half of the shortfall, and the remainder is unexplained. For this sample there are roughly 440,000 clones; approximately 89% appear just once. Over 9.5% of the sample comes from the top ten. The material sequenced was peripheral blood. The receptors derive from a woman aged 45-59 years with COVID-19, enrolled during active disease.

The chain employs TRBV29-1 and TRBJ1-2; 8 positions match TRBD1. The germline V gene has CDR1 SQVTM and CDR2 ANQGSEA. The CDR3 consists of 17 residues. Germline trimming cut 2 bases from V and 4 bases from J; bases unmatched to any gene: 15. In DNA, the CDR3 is TGCAGCGTTGAACGCGAGGAGACAGGGGAAGTTGGCTATGGCTACACCTTC. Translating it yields CSVEREETGEVGYGYTF.

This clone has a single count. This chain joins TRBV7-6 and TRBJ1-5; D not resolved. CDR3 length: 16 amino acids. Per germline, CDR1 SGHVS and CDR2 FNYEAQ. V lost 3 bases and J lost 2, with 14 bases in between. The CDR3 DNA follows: TGTGCCAGCAGCTTCGGAGGGCCGGGTGGCAATCAGCCCCAGCATTTT. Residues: CASSFGGPGGNQPQHF.

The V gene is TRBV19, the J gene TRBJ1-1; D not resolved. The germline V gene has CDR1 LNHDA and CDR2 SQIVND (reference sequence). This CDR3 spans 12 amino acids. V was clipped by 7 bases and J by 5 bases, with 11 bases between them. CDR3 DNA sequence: TGTGCCAGTATGCGAGGAAGAACTGAAGCTTTCTTT. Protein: CASMRGRTEAFF.

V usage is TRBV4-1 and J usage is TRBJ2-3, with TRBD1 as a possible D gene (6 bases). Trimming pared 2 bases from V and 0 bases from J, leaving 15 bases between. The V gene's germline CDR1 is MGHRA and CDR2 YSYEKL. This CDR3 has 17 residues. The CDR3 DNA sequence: TGCGCCAGCAGCCAACCCCCGGGACACTCGAGCACAGATACGCAGTATTTT. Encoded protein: CASSQPPGHSSTDTQYF.

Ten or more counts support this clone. CDR3 region: CASSAGLAGGPQFF. The CDR3 DNA reads TGCGCCAGCAGCGCCGGACTGGCGGGGGGGCCTCAGTTCTTC. The chain uses TRBV5-1 and TRBJ2-1, with TRBD2 identical over 9 bases. CDR1 is SGHRS, CDR2 YFSETQ, per germline. CDR3 length equals 14 residues. J lost 13 bases, V lost 4 bases, and 12 bases had no gene match.

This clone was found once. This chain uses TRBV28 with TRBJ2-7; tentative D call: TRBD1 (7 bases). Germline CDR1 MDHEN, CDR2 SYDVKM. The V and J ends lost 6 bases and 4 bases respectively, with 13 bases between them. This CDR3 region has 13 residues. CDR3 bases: TGTGCCAGCAGCGCGGGACAGACATACGAGCAGTACTTC. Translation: CASSAGQTYEQYF.

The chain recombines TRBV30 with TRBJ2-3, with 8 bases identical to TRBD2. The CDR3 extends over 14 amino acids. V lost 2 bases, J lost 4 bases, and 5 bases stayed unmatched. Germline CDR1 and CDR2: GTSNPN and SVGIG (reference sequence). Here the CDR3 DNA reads TGTGCCTGGAGTCGGCGGGGGGTCCCAGATACGCAGTATTTT. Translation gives CAWSRRGVPDTQYF. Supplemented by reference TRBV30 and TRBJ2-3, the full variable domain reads SQTIHQWPATLVQPVGSPLSLECTVEGTSNPNLYWYRQAAGRGLQLLFYSVGIGQISSEVPQNLSASRPQDRQFILSSKKLLLSDSGFYLCAWSRRGVPDTQYFGPGTRLTVL.

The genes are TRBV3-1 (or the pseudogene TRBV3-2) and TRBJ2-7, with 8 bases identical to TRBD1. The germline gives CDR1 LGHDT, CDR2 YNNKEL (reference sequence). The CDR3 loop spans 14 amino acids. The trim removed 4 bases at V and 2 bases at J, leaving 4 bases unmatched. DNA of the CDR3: TGTGCCAGCAGCCCAACAGGGGGTACCTACGAGCAGTACTTC. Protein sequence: CASSPTGGTYEQYF.

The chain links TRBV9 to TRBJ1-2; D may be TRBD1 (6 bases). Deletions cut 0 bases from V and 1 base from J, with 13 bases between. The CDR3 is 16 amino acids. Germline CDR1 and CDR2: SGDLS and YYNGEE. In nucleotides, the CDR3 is TGTGCCAGCAGCGTAGATGGACAGCCGATTAACTATGGCTACACCTTC. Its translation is CASSVDGQPINYGYTF.

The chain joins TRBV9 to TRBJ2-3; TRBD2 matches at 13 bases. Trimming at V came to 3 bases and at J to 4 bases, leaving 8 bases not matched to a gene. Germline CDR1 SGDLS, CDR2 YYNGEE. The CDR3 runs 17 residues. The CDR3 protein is CASSDPKGTSGADTQYF. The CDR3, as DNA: TGTGCCAGCAGCGACCCTAAGGGGACTAGCGGGGCAGATACGCAGTATTTT. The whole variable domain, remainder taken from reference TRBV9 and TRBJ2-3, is DSGVTQTPKHLITATGQRVTLRCSPRSGDLSVYWYQQSLDQGLQFLIQYYNGEERAKGNILERFSAQQFPDLHSELNLSSLELGDSALYFCASSDPKGTSGADTQYFGPGTRLTVL.

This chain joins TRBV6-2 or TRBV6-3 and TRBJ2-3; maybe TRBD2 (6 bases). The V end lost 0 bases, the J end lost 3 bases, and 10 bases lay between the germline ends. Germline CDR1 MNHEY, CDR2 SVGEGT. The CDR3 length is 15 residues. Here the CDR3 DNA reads TGTGCCAGCAGTTACTCGACGCGGGGAACAGATACGCAGTATTTT. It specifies CASSYSTRGTDTQYF.

Here the CDR3 reads CASSVDAGVAAFF. The CDR3 coding sequence is TGTGCCAGCAGCGTAGACGCAGGGGTGGCAGCTTTCTTT. This chain connects TRBV9 to TRBJ1-1; D may be TRBD1 (6 bases). Trimming shortened V by 0 bases and J by 10 bases, and 13 bases separated the two germline ends. Germline lookup yields CDR1 SGDLS and CDR2 YYNGEE. The CDR3 is 13 residues long.

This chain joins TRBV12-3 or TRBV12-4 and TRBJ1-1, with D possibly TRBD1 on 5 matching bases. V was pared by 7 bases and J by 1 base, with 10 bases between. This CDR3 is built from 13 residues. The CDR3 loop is CASTLGANTEAFF. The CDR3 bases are TGTGCCAGCACCTTAGGGGCGAACACTGAAGCTTTCTTT.

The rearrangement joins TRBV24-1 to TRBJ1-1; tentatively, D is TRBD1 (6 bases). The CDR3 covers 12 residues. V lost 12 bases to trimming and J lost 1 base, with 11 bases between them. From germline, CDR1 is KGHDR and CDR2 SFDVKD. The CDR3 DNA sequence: TGTGCCGTCAGGGGACCGAACACTGAAGCTTTCTTT. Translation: CAVRGPNTEAFF.

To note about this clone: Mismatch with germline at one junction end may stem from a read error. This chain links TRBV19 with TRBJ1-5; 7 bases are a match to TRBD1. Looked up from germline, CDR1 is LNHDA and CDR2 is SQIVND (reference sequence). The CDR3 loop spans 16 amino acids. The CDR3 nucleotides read TGTGCCAGTCGTATCGCTCGGGACAGTAGCAATCAGCCCCAGCATTTT. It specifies CASRIARDSSNQPQHF.

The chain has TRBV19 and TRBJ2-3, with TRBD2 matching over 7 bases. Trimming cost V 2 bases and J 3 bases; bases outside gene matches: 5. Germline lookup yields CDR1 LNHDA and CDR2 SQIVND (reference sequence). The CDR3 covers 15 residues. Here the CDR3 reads CASSIWGGVTDTQYF. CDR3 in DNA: TGTGCCAGTAGTATATGGGGGGGTGTAACAGATACGCAGTATTTT.

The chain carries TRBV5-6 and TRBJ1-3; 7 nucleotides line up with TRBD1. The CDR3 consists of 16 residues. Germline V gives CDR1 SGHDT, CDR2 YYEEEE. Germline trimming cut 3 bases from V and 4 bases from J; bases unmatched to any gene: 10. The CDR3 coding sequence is TGTGCCAGCAGCTCACGATTATGGACAGGCGGAAACACCATATATTTT. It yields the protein CASSSRLWTGGNTIYF.

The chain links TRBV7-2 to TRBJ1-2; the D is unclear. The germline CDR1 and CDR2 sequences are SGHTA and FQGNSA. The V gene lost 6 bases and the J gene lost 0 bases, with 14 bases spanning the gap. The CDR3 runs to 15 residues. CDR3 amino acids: CASSPGDAANYGYTF. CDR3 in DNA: TGTGCCAGCAGTCCCGGAGATGCAGCTAACTATGGCTACACCTTC.

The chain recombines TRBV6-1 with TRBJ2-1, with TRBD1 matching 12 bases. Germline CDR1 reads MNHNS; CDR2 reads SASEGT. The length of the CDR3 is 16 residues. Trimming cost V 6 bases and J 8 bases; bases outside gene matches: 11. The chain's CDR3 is CASSELGTGGRYEQFF. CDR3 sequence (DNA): TGTGCCAGCAGCGAACTCGGGACAGGGGGCAGGTATGAGCAGTTCTTC.

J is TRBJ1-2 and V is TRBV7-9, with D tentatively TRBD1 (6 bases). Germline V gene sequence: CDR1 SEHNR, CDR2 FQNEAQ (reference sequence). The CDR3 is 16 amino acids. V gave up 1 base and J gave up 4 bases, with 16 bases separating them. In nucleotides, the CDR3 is TGTGCCAGCAGCTTAGGCTCGACAGGTGGAACCTATGGCTACACCTTC. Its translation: CASSLGSTGGTYGYTF.

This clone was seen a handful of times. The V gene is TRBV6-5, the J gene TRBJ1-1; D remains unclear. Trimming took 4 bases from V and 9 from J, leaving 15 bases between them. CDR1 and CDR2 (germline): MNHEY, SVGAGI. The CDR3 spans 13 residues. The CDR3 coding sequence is TGTGCCAGCAGTTCCGAAGGGAGAGGAAAAGCTTTCTTT. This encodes CASSSEGRGKAFF.